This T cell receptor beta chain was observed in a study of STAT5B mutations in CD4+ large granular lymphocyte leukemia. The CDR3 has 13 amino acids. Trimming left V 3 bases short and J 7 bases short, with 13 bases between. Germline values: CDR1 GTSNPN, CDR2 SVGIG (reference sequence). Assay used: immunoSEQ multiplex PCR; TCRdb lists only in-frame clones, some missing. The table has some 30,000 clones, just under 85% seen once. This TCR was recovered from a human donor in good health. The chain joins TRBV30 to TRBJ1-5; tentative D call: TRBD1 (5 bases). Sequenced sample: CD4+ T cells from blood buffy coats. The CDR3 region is CAWSITGGQPQHF. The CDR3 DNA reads TGTGCCTGGAGCATCACTGGGGGACAGCCCCAGCATTTT.